This T cell receptor (beta chain) came from a study of T cell changes during pregnancy in multiple sclerosis. Assay: immunoSEQ multiplex PCR; the TCRdb copy retains only in-frame clones and omits some. The table lists roughly 100,000 clones, approximately 91% of them singletons. This CDR3 is 15 amino acids long. Germline loops: CDR1 SGHRS, CDR2 YFSETQ. After removal of 3 bases from V and 7 bases from J, the junction contained 2 bases not matched to a gene. V usage is TRBV5-1 and J usage is TRBJ1-6, with 12 bases fitting TRBD1. This sequence was found in a female donor with multiple sclerosis, enrolled in a pregnancy study. The material was peripheral blood, obtained after pregnancy. CDR3 coding DNA: TGCGCCAGCAGCTGGGGACAGGGGGCAAATTCACCCCTCCACTTT. This translates into CASSWGQGANSPLHF.